A selection of T cell receptor beta chains follows, all from one sample in a study of shared clonotypes between healthy human individuals. Clones were sequenced by immunoSEQ multiplex PCR, and TCRdb holds only the in-frame ones, with some missing. The sample carries hundreds of thousands of clones, 90% to 97% recorded once. The sequenced sample consisted of naive CD8+ T cells sorted from blood. These receptor sequences come from a woman aged 25 to 45 in good health. Both conserved end residues are part of each CDR3. D genes are given only for firm matches. Size is stated for part of the rows, as once, few or many counts, or as a class when the clone is expanded.

v_gene	d_gene	j_gene	abundance	CDR3aa	CDR3nt
TRBV6-5	NA	TRBJ1-1	NA	CASSRRQGNTEAFF	TGTGCCAGCAGCCGACGGCAGGGGAACACTGAAGCTTTCTTT
TRBV14	NA	TRBJ1-2	NA	CASSQGTVNYGYTF	TGTGCCAGCAGCCAAGGGACAGTTAACTATGGCTACACCTTC
TRBV7-9	NA	TRBJ1-5	NA	CASSAPGPSNQPQHF	TGTGCCAGCAGCGCACCTGGGCCCAGCAATCAGCCCCAGCATTTT
TRBV4-1	NA	TRBJ2-7	NA	CASSLRDTSYEQYF	TGCGCCAGCAGCCTCCGGGACACCTCCTACGAGCAGTACTTC
TRBV27	TRBD2	TRBJ2-2	NA	CASSPLAGGTNTGELFF	TGTGCCAGCAGTCCTTTAGCGGGAGGGACGAACACCGGGGAGCTGTTTTTT
TRBV5-5	NA	TRBJ1-3	NA	CASSPWSTSSGNTIYF	TGTGCCAGCAGCCCTTGGAGCACCTCCTCTGGAAACACCATATATTTT
TRBV27	NA	TRBJ2-7	NA	CASSSSSGTLYEQYF	TGTGCCAGCAGTTCTTCCTCCGGGACACTCTACGAGCAGTACTTC
TRBV7-9	NA	TRBJ2-7	NA	CASSLDGASAFYEQYF	TGTGCCAGCAGCTTAGACGGTGCCAGCGCCTTCTACGAGCAGTACTTC
TRBV27	TRBD1	TRBJ1-2	NA	CASSFGGVAGGNYGYTF	TGTGCCAGCAGTTTTGGTGGTGTGGCAGGGGGCAACTATGGCTACACCTTC
TRBV29-1	TRBD2	TRBJ2-7	NA	CSVQGLAGYAYEQYF	TGCAGCGTTCAGGGTCTAGCGGGCTACGCCTACGAGCAGTACTTC
TRBV13	TRBD1	TRBJ2-3	once	CASSVYRGNPTDTQYF	TGTGCCAGCAGCGTCTACAGGGGGAACCCCACAGATACGCAGTATTTT
TRBV2	NA	TRBJ2-2	NA	CASSDRGIAGELFF	TGTGCCAGCAGTGATAGGGGGATAGCCGGGGAGCTGTTTTTT
TRBV28	TRBD1	TRBJ1-5	NA	CASSSRQGSNQPQHF	TGTGCCAGCAGTTCCCGACAGGGAAGCAATCAGCCCCAGCATTTT
TRBV28	TRBD2	TRBJ2-5	NA	CASSQLLAGGLETQYF	TGTGCCAGCAGTCAACTACTAGCGGGAGGTCTTGAGACCCAGTACTTC
TRBV30	TRBD1	TRBJ2-7	NA	CAWTHGQGYDEQYF	TGTGCCTGGACACACGGACAGGGCTACGACGAGCAGTACTTC
TRBV7-9	NA	TRBJ1-2	NA	CASSLGLNSNGYTF	TGTGCCAGCAGCTTAGGATTGAACAGTAATGGCTACACCTTC
TRBV4-1	NA	TRBJ2-1	NA	CASSQDHSWQFF	TGCGCCAGCAGCCAAGATCACTCGTGGCAGTTCTTC
TRBV28	NA	TRBJ2-3	NA	CASSFLASGSTDTQYF	TGTGCCAGCAGTTTCCTAGCCTCAGGAAGCACAGATACGCAGTATTTT
TRBV28	NA	TRBJ2-2	once	CASSLVGRGTGELFF	TGTGCCAGCAGTTTGGTAGGGCGAGGGACCGGGGAGCTGTTTTTT
TRBV7-9	TRBD1	TRBJ2-7	NA	CARPRDRGPYEQYF	TGTGCCAGACCCCGGGACAGGGGTCCCTACGAGCAGTACTTC
TRBV10-3	NA	TRBJ2-1	NA	CAISESSEYNEQFF	TGTGCCATCAGTGAATCTAGCGAGTACAATGAGCAGTTCTTC
TRBV5-1	NA	TRBJ2-7	NA	CASSPRDFYEQYF	TGCGCCAGCAGCCCAAGGGACTTTTACGAGCAGTACTTC
TRBV5-1	TRBD1	TRBJ2-7	NA	CASSWGQGRINEQYF	TGCGCCAGCAGCTGGGGACAGGGTAGGATCAACGAGCAGTACTTC
TRBV28	NA	TRBJ1-1	NA	CASRRGGTEAFF	TGTGCCAGCAGGAGGGGGGGCACTGAAGCTTTCTTT
TRBV10-3	NA	TRBJ2-5	NA	CAISESSQETQYF	TGTGCCATCAGTGAGTCAAGTCAAGAGACCCAGTACTTC
TRBV5-4	TRBD2	TRBJ2-7	NA	CASSLVAGGPYEQYF	TGTGCCAGCAGCTTGGTTGCGGGAGGTCCCTACGAGCAGTACTTC
TRBV9	NA	TRBJ2-7	NA	CASSPHLSPYEQYF	TGTGCCAGCAGCCCACACCTCTCTCCTTACGAGCAGTACTTC
TRBV28	NA	TRBJ1-4	once	CASSPPPLRGKVFSPWGLFF	TGTGCCAGCAGCCCCCCTCCCTTGAGGGGGAAAGTCTTTAGTCCATGGGGCCTGTTTTTT
TRBV6-5	TRBD1	TRBJ1-3	NA	CASSAGQGAGNTIYF	TGTGCCAGCAGTGCCGGACAGGGAGCTGGAAACACCATATATTTT
TRBV5-1	TRBD2	TRBJ2-7	NA	CASSLGTNYYEQYF	TGCGCCAGCAGCCTAGGGACTAACTATTACGAGCAGTACTTC
TRBV28	TRBD1	TRBJ1-3	NA	CASSPIGTVAGNTIYF	TGTGCCAGCAGTCCTATCGGGACAGTTGCCGGAAACACCATATATTTT
TRBV28	NA	TRBJ2-1	NA	CASSARGNLNNEQFF	TGTGCCAGCAGTGCCCGGGGGAATCTAAACAATGAGCAGTTCTTC
TRBV7-9	TRBD2	TRBJ2-1	NA	CASRGLAGGYEQFF	TGTGCCAGCAGAGGACTAGCGGGAGGTTATGAGCAGTTCTTC
TRBV30	NA	TRBJ1-1	NA	CAWSVLDNTEAFF	TGTGCCTGGAGTGTCTTAGACAACACTGAAGCTTTCTTT
TRBV4-2	NA	TRBJ2-3	NA	CASSQDLLARSSDTQYF	TGTGCCAGCAGCCAAGATCTCCTAGCGAGATCGTCGGATACGCAGTATTTT
TRBV6-5	NA	TRBJ2-5	NA	CASQPGAYQETQYF	TGTGCCAGCCAACCCGGAGCGTACCAAGAGACCCAGTACTTC
TRBV5-4	NA	TRBJ1-2	NA	CASSLSGSPFYGYTF	TGTGCCAGCAGCTTGTCAGGGTCCCCCTTCTATGGCTACACCTTC
TRBV4-1	NA	TRBJ2-3	NA	CASSHFPRLESGTDTQYF	TGCGCCAGCAGCCACTTCCCCCGACTTGAGTCGGGCACAGATACGCAGTATTTT
TRBV5-1	NA	TRBJ1-1	few	CASSLAIVRENTEAFF	TGCGCCAGCAGCTTGGCCATTGTCAGAGAGAACACTGAAGCTTTCTTT
TRBV30	NA	TRBJ2-2	NA	CAWRDTGELFF	TGTGCCTGGAGGGATACCGGGGAGCTGTTTTTT
TRBV19	NA	TRBJ2-1	NA	CASFGGYNEQFF	TGTGCCAGTTTCGGGGGCTACAATGAGCAGTTCTTC
TRBV5-4	TRBD2	TRBJ2-7	NA	CASSASGRAWEQYF	TGTGCCAGCAGCGCTAGCGGGAGGGCCTGGGAGCAGTACTTC
TRBV28	NA	TRBJ2-7	NA	CASSFADSYEQYF	TGTGCCAGCAGTTTCGCTGACTCCTACGAGCAGTACTTC
TRBV7-7	NA	TRBJ2-3	NA	CASSLDTRTDTQYF	TGTGCCAGCAGCTTAGACACGCGCACAGATACGCAGTATTTT
TRBV25-1	TRBD1	TRBJ2-7	once	CASTDRAPGEQYF	TGTGCCAGCACGGACAGGGCCCCCGGGGAGCAGTACTTC
TRBV29-1	NA	TRBJ2-1	NA	CSVEGLAQYNEQFF	TGCAGCGTTGAAGGCCTAGCGCAGTACAATGAGCAGTTCTTC